The rows below give T cell receptor beta chains drawn from one sample of a study of control samples from healthy donors and cancer patients. Profiling relied on immunoSEQ multiplex PCR, and the TCRdb table lists in-frame clones only, not all of them. Found here are 120,000 or so clones, 91% of them singletons; the top ten hold 8.6%. Specimen: blood. The receptors stem from a man aged 18 to 29 in good health. CDR3s include the opening cysteine and the closing phenylalanine or tryptophan. Fields, in order: D gene, clone size, J gene, CDR3 length, V gene, CDR3 protein, CDR3 DNA. D genes are given only for firm matches. Clone size, where shown, is once, few, many, or a class for clones that have expanded.

>TRBD2|.|TRBJ2-1|14|TRBV11-3
CASSPGTSVGEQFF
TGTGCCAGCAGCCCCGGGACTAGCGTAGGAGAGCAGTTCTTC
>TRBD1|.|TRBJ1-2|14|TRBV7-2
CASSFRDRGKGYTF
TGTGCCAGCAGCTTTCGGGACAGGGGGAAGGGCTACACCTTC
>TRBD1|.|TRBJ2-7|13|TRBV5-1
CASSLGTGYEQYF
TGCGCCAGCAGCTTGGGGACAGGCTACGAGCAGTACTTC
>.|.|TRBJ2-1|13|TRBV7-2
CASSLAVGYEQFF
TGTGCCAGCAGCTTAGCGGTGGGGTATGAGCAGTTCTTC
>TRBD2|.|TRBJ2-7|14|TRBV5-1
CASSFSASGDEQYF
TGCGCCAGCAGCTTCTCCGCTAGCGGGGACGAGCAGTACTTC
>.|.|TRBJ1-1|15|TRBV5-1
CASSGGPDLNTEAFF
TGCGCCAGCAGCGGTGGCCCCGATCTGAACACTGAAGCTTTCTTT
>.|.|TRBJ1-3|16|TRBV4-1
CASSRSTFGTGNTIYF
TGCGCCAGCAGCCGCTCTACCTTCGGGACTGGAAACACCATATATTTT
>.|.|TRBJ2-5|16|TRBV10-1
CASSGIRDKYQETQYF
TGCGCCAGCAGTGGGATTAGGGACAAATACCAAGAGACCCAGTACTTC
>.|.|TRBJ1-2|15|TRBV19
CASSISTGGNYGYTF
TGTGCCAGTAGTATCTCCACAGGAGGCAACTATGGCTACACCTTC
>TRBD2|few|TRBJ2-5|15|TRBV7-9
CASSLVGTSGGTQYF
TGTGCCAGCAGCTTAGTCGGGACTAGTGGGGGGACCCAGTACTTC
>.|.|TRBJ2-7|15|TRBV4-1
CASSQVALLSYEQYF
TGCGCCAGCAGCCAAGTGGCGTTGCTTAGCTACGAGCAGTACTTC
>TRBD1|few|TRBJ1-2|14|TRBV6-5
CASSTGTGYSGYTF
TGTGCCAGCAGCACCGGGACAGGGTACTCTGGCTACACCTTC
>TRBD1|.|TRBJ1-6|14|TRBV10-3
CAISEGTGNSPLHF
TGTGCCATCAGTGAAGGGACAGGTAATTCACCCCTCCACTTT
>.|.|TRBJ1-6|15|TRBV5-1
CASSLAGGYFSPLHF
TGCGCCAGCAGCTTGGCGGGGGGATATTTCTCACCCCTCCACTTT
>TRBD2|few|TRBJ2-7|14|TRBV27
CASSLLAGAYEQYF
TGTGCCAGCAGTTTACTCGCGGGGGCCTACGAGCAGTACTTC
>TRBD2|.|TRBJ2-1|15|TRBV7-7
CASSPQLAGPNEQFF
TGTGCCAGCAGCCCCCAGCTAGCGGGGCCGAATGAGCAGTTCTTC
>TRBD2|.|TRBJ2-3|15|TRBV27
CASSFLAGGRDTQYF
TGTGCCAGCAGTTTTCTAGCGGGGGGGCGAGATACGCAGTATTTT
>TRBD2|.|TRBJ2-7|16|TRBV24-1
CATRASLAGLSYEQYF
TGTGCCACCCGGGCCTCCCTAGCGGGGCTTTCCTACGAGCAGTACTTC
>.|.|TRBJ2-7|12|TRBV11-2
CASSLYEYEQYF
TGTGCCAGCAGCTTATACGAATACGAGCAGTACTTC
>.|.|TRBJ1-6|16|TRBV7-8
CASSSGWESVRSPLHF
TGTGCCAGCAGCTCGGGCTGGGAGTCCGTGAGGTCACCCCTCCACTTT
>TRBD2|.|TRBJ2-3|16|TRBV27
CASSKHLAGATDTQYF
TGTGCCAGCAGTAAGCACCTAGCGGGGGCCACAGATACGCAGTATTTT
>.|.|TRBJ2-3|14|TRBV5-1
CASSHEVHTDTQYF
TGCGCCAGCAGCCACGAGGTTCACACAGATACGCAGTATTTT
>TRBD2|.|TRBJ2-3|15|TRBV6-4
CASSESGGATDTQYF
TGTGCCAGCAGTGAAAGCGGGGGGGCCACAGATACGCAGTATTTT
>.|.|TRBJ1-5|14|TRBV27
CASSFSRASQPQHF
TGTGCCAGCAGTTTTTCCAGGGCTAGTCAGCCCCAGCATTTT
>TRBD1|.|TRBJ1-3|15|TRBV6-5
CASSSDRGDRNTIYF
TGTGCCAGCAGTTCCGACAGGGGGGATAGAAACACCATATATTTT
>TRBD1|.|TRBJ1-1|15|TRBV6-5
CASSLGTGINTEAFF
TGTGCCAGCAGCCTTGGGACAGGAATTAACACTGAAGCTTTCTTT
>.|.|TRBJ1-2|13|TRBV23-1
CASSPALNYGYTF
TGCGCCAGCAGCCCCGCCCTCAACTATGGCTACACCTTC
>.|.|TRBJ2-5|13|TRBV19
CASSMASEETQYF
TGTGCCAGTAGTATGGCCTCCGAAGAGACCCAGTACTTC
>.|.|TRBJ2-3|11|TRBV20-1
CSASSGDTQYF
TGCAGTGCTAGTTCCGGCGATACGCAGTATTTT
>TRBD1|.|TRBJ1-1|14|TRBV19
CASQSGTANTEAFF
TGTGCCAGTCAATCCGGGACAGCGAACACTGAAGCTTTCTTT
>.|.|TRBJ2-3|16|TRBV19
CASSNPGQGSADTQYF
TGTGCCAGTAGTAACCCCGGGCAGGGGAGTGCAGATACGCAGTATTTT
>.|.|TRBJ1-1|13|TRBV4-1
CASSQGPITEAFF
TGCGCCAGCAGCCAAGGGCCGATCACTGAAGCTTTCTTT